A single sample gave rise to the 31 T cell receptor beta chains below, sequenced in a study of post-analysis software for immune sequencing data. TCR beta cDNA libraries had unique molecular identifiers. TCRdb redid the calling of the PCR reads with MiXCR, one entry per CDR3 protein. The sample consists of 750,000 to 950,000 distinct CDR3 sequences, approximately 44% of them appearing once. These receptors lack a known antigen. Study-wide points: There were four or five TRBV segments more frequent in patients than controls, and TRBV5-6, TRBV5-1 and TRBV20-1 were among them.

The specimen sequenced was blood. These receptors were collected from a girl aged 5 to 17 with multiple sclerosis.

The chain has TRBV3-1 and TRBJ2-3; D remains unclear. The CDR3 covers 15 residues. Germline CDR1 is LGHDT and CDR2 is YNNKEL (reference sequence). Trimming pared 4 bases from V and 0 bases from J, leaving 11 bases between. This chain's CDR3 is CASSPSALSTDTQYF. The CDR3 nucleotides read TGTGCCAGCAGCCCCTCGGCCCTAAGCACAGATACGCAGTATTTT.

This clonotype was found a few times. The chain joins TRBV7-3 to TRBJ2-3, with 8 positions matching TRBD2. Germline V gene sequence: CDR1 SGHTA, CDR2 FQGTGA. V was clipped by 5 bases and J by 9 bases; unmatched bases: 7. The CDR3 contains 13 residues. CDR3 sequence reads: CASSQTQRGTQYF. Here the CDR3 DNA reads TGTGCCAGCAGCCAAACCCAGCGGGGGACGCAGTATTTT.

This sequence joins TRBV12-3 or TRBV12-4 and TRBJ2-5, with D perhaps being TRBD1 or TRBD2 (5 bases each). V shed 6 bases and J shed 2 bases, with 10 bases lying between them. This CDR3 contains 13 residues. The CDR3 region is CASSAGRQETQYF. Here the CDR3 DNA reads TGTGCCAGCAGCGCAGGGAGACAAGAGACCCAGTACTTC.

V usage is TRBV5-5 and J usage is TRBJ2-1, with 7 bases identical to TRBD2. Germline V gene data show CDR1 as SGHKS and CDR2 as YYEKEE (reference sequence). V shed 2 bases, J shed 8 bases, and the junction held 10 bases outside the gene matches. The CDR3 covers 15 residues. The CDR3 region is CASSLAGRNIDEQFF. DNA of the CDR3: TGTGCCAGCAGCTTAGCGGGAAGGAATATAGATGAGCAGTTCTTC. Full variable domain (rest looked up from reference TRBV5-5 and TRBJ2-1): DAGVTQSPTHLIKTRGQQVTLRCSPISGHKSVSWYQQVLGQGPQFIFQYYEKEERGRGNFPDRFSARQFPNYSSELNVNALLLGDSALYLCASSLAGRNIDEQFFGPGTRLTVL.

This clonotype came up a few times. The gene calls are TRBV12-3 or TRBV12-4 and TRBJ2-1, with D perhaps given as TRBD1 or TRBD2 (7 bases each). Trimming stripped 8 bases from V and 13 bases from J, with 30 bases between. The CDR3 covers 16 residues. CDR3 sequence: CASFQGGAIPGTIQFF. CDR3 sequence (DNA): TGTGCCAGCTTCCAGGGGGGGGCGATACCGGGGACTATACAGTTCTTC.

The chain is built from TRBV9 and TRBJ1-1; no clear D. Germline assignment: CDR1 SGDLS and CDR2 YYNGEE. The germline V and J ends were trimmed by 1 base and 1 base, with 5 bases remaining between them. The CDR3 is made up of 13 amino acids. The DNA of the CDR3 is TGTGCCAGCAGCGTATGTAAGAACACTGAAGCTTTCTTT. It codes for CASSVCKNTEAFF.

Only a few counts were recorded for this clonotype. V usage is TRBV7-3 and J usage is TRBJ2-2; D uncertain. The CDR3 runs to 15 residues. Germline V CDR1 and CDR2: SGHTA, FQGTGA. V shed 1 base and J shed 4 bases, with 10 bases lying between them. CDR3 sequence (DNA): TGTGCCAGCAGCTTAAAGGGTAGCAGCACCGGGGAGCTGTTTTTT. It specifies CASSLKGSSTGELFF. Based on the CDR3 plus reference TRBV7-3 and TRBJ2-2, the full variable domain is GAGVSQTPSNKVTEKGKYVELRCDPISGHTALYWYRQSLGQGPEFLIYFQGTGAADDSGLPNDRFFAVRPEGSVSTLKIQRTERGDSAVYLCASSLKGSSTGELFFGEGSRLTVL.

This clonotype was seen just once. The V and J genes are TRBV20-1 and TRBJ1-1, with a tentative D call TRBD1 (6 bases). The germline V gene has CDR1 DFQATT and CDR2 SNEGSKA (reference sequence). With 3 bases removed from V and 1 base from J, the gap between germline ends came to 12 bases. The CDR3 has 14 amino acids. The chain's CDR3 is CSASPGTTNTEAFF. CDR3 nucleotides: TGCAGTGCTAGCCCCGGGACAACGAACACTGAAGCTTTCTTT.

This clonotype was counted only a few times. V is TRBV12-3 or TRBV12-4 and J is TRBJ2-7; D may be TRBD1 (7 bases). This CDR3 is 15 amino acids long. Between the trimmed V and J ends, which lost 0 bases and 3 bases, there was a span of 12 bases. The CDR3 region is CASSLASGGNYEQYF. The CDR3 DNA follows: TGTGCCAGCAGTTTAGCTTCAGGGGGGAACTACGAGCAGTACTTC.

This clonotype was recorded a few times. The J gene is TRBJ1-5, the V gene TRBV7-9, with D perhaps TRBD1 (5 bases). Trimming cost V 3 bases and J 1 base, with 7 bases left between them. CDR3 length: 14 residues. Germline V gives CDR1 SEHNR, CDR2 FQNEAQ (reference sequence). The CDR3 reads CASSFDSSNQPQHF. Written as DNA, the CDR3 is TGTGCCAGCAGCTTTGACAGCAGCAATCAGCCCCAGCATTTT.

The CDR3 protein is CASSLGTREPGYTF. The CDR3 DNA reads as TGTGCCAGCAGCTTGGGAACGAGGGAGCCTGGCTACACCTTC. The V gene is TRBV5-5, the J gene TRBJ1-2; D not certain. The V gene's germline CDR1 is SGHKS and CDR2 YYEKEE (reference sequence). CDR3 size: 14 residues. Between the trimmed V and J ends, which lost 0 bases and 7 bases, there was a span of 13 bases.

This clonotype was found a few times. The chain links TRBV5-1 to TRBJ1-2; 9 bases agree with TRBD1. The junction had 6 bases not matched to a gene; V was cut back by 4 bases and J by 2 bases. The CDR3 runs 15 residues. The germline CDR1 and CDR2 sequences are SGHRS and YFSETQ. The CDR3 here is CASSPTGGRNYGYTF. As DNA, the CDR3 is TGCGCCAGCAGCCCGACAGGGGGTAGAAACTATGGCTACACCTTC.

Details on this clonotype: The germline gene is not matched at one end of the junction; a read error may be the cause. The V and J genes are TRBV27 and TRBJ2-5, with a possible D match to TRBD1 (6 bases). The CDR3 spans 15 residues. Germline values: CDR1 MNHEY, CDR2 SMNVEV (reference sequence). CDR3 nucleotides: TGTGCCGGCAGTTGGACAGCCAGGCTTCAAGAGACCCAGTACTTC. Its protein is CAGSWTARLQETQYF.

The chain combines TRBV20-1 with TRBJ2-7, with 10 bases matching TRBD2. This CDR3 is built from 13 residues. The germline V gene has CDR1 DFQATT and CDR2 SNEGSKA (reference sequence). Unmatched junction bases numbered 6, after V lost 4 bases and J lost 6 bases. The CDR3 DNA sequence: TGCAGTGCTACTAGCGGGAGATCGGGCGAGCAGTACTTC. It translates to CSATSGRSGEQYF.

The chain's CDR3 is CASTEVGGSTDTQYF. CDR3 nucleotides: TGCGCCAGCACGGAAGTCGGAGGAAGCACAGATACGCAGTATTTT. The chain combines TRBV5-1 with TRBJ2-3, with a tentative D call TRBD2 (5 bases). This CDR3 comprises 15 residues. V lost 6 bases to trimming and J lost 0 bases, with 14 bases between them. Germline lookup yields CDR1 SGHRS and CDR2 YFSETQ.

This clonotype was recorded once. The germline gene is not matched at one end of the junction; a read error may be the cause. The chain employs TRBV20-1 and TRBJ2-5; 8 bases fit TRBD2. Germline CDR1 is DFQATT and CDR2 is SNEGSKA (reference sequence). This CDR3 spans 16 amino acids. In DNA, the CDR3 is TGCAGTGCTAGCGGAAGACGTAGCGGGACTCAAGAGACCCAGTATTTC. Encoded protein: CSASGRRSGTQETQYF.

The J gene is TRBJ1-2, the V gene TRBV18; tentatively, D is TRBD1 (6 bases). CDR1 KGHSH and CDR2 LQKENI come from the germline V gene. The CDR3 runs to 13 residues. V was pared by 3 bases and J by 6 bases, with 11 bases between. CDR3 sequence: CASSPVQGNGYTF. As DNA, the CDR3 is TGTGCCAGCTCACCGGTACAGGGAAATGGCTACACCTTC.

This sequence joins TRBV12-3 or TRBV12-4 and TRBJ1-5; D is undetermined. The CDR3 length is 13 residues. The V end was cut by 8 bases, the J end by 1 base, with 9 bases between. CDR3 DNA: TGTGCCAGCCAAGGTGGGAGCAATCAGCCCCAGCATTTT. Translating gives CASQGGSNQPQHF.

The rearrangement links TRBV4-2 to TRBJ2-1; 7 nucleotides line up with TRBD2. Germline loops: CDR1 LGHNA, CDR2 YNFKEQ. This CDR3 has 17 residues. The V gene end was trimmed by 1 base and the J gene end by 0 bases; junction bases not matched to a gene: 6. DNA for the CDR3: TGTGCCAGCAGCCAAGCTCTAGCGGCCAGCTCCTACAATGAGCAGTTCTTC. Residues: CASSQALAASSYNEQFF.

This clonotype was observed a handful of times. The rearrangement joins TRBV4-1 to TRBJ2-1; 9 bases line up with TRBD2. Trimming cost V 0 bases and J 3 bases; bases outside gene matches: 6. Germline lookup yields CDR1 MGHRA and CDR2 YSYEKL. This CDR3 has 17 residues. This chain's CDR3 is CASSQDIASGVYNEQFF. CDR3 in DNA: TGCGCCAGCAGCCAAGATATAGCTAGCGGGGTCTACAATGAGCAGTTCTTC.

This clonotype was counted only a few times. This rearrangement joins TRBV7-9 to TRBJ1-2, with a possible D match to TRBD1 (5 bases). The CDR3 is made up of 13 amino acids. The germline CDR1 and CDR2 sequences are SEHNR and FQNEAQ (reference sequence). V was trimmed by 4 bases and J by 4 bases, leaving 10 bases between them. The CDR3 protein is CASSSRGLYGYTF. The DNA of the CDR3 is TGTGCCAGCAGCTCTAGGGGACTCTATGGCTACACCTTC.

In DNA, the CDR3 is TGTGCCAGCTCCGAGGGTGCTAGCGGGACCGGAGATACGCAGTATTTT. This codes for CASSEGASGTGDTQYF. This sequence joins TRBV2 and TRBJ2-3, with TRBD2 matching over 9 bases. The CDR3 is 16 amino acids. Germline trimming cut 8 bases from V and 5 bases from J; bases unmatched to any gene: 14. The V gene's germline CDR1 is SNHLY and CDR2 FYNNEI.

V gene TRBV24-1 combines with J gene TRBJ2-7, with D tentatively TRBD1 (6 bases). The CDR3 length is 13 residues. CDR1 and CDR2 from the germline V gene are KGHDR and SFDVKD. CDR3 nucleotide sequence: TGTGTCTGCGGACAAGGGGGAAAGGACGAGCAGTACTTC. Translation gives CVCGQGGKDEQYF.

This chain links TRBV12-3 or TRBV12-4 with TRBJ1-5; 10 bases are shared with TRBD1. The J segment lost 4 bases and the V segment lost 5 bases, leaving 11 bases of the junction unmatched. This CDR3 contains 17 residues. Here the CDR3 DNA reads TGTGCCAGCAGTGGGGGACCGGGACAGGGGACGAATCAGCCCCAGCATTTT. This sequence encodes CASSGGPGQGTNQPQHF.

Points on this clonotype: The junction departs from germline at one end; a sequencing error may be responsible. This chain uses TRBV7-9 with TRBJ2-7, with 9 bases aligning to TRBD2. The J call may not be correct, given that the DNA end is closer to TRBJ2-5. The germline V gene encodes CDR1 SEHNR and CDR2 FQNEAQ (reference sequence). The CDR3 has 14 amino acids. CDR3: CASRHSGSGETQYF. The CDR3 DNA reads TGCGCCAGCAGACATAGCGGGAGCGGGGAGACCCAGTACTTC.

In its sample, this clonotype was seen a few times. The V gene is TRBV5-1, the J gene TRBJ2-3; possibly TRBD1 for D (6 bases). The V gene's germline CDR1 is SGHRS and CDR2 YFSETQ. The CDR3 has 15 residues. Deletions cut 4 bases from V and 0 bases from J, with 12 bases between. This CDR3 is CASSTRQDSTDTQYF. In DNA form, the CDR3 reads TGCGCCAGCAGCACTCGACAGGATAGCACAGATACGCAGTATTTT.

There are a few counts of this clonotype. The CDR3 spells CATSPWGTNEQFF. The CDR3 DNA reads TGTGCCACCAGCCCCTGGGGGACAAATGAGCAGTTCTTC. The chain has TRBV15 and TRBJ2-1; D is perhaps TRBD1 (6 bases). This CDR3 has 13 residues. The V end was cut by 5 bases, the J end by 7 bases, with 12 bases between. The germline V gene has CDR1 LNHNV and CDR2 YYDKDF (reference sequence).

CDR3 DNA: TGTGCCAGCAGCCAAGAAAGCCGGGGTAGCACAGATACGCAGTATTTT. Encoded protein: CASSQESRGSTDTQYF. V gene TRBV4-2 combines with J gene TRBJ2-3, with a possible D match to TRBD2 (5 bases). CDR3 size: 16 residues. Germline CDR1 reads LGHNA; CDR2 reads YNFKEQ. Trimming took off 0 bases at V and 0 bases at J, with 10 bases between the two ends.

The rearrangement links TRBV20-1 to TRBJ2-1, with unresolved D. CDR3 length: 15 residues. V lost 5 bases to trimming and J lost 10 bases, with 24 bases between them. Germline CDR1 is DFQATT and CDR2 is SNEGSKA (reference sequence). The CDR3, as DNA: TGCAGTGCTTCCCGGACGGCAGTCAAGGGATACGAGCAGTTCTTC. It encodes CSASRTAVKGYEQFF.

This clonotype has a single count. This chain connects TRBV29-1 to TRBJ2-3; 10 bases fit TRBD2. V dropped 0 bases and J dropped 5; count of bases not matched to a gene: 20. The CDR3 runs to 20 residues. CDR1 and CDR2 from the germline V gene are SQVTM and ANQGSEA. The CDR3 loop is CSVEDRRGHRASGSKDTQYF. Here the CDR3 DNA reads TGCAGCGTTGAAGATCGTAGGGGGCACAGGGCTAGCGGGAGTAAAGATACGCAGTATTTT.

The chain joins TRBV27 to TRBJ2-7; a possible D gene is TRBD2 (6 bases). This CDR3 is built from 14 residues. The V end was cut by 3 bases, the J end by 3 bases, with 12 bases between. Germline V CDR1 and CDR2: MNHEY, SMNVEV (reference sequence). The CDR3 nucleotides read TGTGCCAGCAGTTTCGGGGGTCCCCTCTACGAGCAGTACTTC. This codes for CASSFGGPLYEQYF.